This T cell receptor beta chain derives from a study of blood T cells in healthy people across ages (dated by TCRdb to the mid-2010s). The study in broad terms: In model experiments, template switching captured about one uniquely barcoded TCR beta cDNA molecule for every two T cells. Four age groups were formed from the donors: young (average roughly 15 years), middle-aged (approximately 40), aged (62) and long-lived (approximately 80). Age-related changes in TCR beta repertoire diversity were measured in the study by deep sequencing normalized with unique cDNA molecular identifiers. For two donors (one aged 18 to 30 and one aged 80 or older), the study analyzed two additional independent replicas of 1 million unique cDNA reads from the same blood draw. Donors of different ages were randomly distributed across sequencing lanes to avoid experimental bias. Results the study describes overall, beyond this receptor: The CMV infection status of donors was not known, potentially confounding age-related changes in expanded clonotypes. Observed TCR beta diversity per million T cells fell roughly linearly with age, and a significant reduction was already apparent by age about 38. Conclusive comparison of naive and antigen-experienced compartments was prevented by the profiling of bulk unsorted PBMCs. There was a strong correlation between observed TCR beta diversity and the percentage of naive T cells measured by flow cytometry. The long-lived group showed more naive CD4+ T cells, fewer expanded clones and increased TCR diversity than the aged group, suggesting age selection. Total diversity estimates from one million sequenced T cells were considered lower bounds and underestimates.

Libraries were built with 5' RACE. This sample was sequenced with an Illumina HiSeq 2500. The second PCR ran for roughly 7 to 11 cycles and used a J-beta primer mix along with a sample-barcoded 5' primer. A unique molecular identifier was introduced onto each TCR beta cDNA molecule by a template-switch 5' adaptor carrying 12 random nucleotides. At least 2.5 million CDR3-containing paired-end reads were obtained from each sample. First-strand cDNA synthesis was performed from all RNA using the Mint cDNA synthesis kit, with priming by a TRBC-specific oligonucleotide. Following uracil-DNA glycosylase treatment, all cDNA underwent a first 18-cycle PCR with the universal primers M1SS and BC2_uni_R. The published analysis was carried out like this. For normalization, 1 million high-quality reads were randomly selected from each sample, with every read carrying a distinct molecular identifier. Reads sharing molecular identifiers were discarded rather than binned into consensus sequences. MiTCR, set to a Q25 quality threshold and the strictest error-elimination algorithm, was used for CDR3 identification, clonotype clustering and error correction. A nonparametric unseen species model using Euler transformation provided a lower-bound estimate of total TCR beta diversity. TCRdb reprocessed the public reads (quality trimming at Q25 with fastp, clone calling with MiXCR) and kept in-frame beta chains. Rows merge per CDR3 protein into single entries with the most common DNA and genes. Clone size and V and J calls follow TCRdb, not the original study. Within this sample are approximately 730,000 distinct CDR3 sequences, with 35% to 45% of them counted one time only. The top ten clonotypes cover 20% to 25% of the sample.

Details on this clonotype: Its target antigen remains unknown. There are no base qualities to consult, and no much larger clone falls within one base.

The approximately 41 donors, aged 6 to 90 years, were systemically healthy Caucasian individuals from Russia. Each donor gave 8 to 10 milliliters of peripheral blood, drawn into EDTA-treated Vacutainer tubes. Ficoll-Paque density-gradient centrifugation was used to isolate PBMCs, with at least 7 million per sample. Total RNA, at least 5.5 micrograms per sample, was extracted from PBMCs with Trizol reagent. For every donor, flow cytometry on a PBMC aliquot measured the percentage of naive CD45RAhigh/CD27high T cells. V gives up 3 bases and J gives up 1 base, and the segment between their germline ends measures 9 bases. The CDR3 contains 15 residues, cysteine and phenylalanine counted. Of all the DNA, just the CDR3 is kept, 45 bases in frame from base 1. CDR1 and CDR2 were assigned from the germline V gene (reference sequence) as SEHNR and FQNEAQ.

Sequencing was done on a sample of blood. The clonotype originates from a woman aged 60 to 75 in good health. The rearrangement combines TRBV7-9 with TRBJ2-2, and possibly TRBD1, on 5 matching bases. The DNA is TGTGCCAGCAGCTTGGGGCAGGTGAACACCGGGGAGCTGTTTTTT. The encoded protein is CASSLGQVNTGELFF.